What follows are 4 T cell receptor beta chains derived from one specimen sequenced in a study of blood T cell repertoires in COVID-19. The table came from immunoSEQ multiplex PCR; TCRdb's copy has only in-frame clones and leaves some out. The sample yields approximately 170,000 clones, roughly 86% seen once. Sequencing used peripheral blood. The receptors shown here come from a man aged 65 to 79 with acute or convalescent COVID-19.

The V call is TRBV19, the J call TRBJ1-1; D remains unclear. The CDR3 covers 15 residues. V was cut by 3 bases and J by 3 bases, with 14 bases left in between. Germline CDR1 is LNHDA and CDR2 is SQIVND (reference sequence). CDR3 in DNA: TGTGCCAGTAGTATTGAGGGCAGGACGTACACTGAAGCTTTCTTT. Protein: CASSIEGRTYTEAFF.

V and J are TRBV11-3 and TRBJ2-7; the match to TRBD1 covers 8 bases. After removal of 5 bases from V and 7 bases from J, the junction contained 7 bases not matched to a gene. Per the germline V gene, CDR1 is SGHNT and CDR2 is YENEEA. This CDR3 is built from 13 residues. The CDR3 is CASSLNTGGEQYF. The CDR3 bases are TGTGCCAGCAGCCTAAACACAGGGGGGGAGCAGTACTTC.

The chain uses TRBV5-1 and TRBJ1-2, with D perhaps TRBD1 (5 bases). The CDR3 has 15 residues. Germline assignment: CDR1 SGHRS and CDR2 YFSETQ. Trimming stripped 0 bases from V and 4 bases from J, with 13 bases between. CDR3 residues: CASSLAGQGAYGYTF. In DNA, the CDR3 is TGCGCCAGCAGCTTGGCCGGGCAGGGTGCCTATGGCTACACCTTC.

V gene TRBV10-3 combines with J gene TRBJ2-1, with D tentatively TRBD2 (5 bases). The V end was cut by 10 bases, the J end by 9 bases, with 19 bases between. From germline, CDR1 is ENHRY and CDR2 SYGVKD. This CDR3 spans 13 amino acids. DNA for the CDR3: TGTGCCACCGGAGGTGGTCCTTGGGGTGAGCAGTTCTTC. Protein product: CATGGGPWGEQFF.